The rows below give T cell receptor beta chains drawn from one sample of a study of T cell responses to AZD1222 COVID-19 vaccine. Clones were read by immunoSEQ multiplex PCR, and TCRdb kept only the in-frame ones, dropping some. The table lists 67,000 or so clones, 84% of them singletons. The sequencing here drew on peripheral blood, taken on day 0 of AZD1222 vaccination. The receptors here all came from an adult in good health. Each CDR3 is given with its conserved first and last residue. The D gene is left open where the match is weak. The size of a clone is reported for some rows only, either as once, few or many, or as a class for expanded clones.

d_gene	v_gene	j_gene	abundance	len	CDR3aa	CDR3nt
NA	TRBV3-1/TRBV3-2	TRBJ2-5	NA	16	CASSQGRASGKETQYF	TGTGCCAGCAGCCAAGGCAGAGCGAGCGGAAAAGAGACCCAGTACTTC
TRBD1	TRBV6-5	TRBJ2-7	NA	13	CASSWDRTYEQYF	TGTGCCAGCAGTTGGGACAGGACCTACGAGCAGTACTTC
NA	TRBV3-1/TRBV3-2	TRBJ2-7	NA	16	CASSQGDAGYGNEQYF	TGTGCCAGCAGCCAAGGGGATGCAGGCTACGGGAACGAGCAGTACTTC
NA	TRBV7-3	TRBJ2-3	NA	13	CASSPVRADTQYF	TGTGCCAGCAGCCCGGTGAGAGCAGATACGCAGTATTTT
NA	TRBV9	TRBJ1-1	NA	14	CASSYGTKGTEAFF	TGTGCCAGCAGCTATGGGACCAAGGGCACTGAAGCTTTCTTT
TRBD1	TRBV18	TRBJ2-3	NA	17	CASSQQTGGAHPDTQYF	TGTGCCAGCTCACAACAAACAGGGGGCGCGCACCCAGATACGCAGTATTTT
TRBD1	TRBV19	TRBJ1-1	NA	13	CASTRQGGPEAFF	TGTGCCAGTACACGACAGGGCGGGCCTGAAGCTTTCTTT
NA	TRBV12-3/TRBV12-4	TRBJ1-5	NA	12	CASSLSRQPQHF	TGTGCCAGCAGTTTAAGTCGTCAGCCCCAGCATTTT
NA	TRBV3-1/TRBV3-2	TRBJ1-2	NA	14	CASSQAGLDYGYTF	TGTGCCAGCAGCCAAGCAGGGTTGGACTATGGCTACACCTTC
NA	TRBV7-2	TRBJ2-3	NA	14	CASSLVGGRDTQYF	TGTGCCAGCAGCTTAGTGGGGGGGCGCGATACGCAGTATTTT
TRBD1	TRBV15	TRBJ2-7	NA	14	CATSREPGGYEQYF	TGTGCCACCAGCAGAGAGCCAGGGGGATACGAGCAGTACTTC
NA	TRBV29-1	TRBJ2-2	NA	12	CSVQVYTGELFF	TGCAGCGTACAGGTCTACACCGGGGAGCTGTTTTTT
NA	TRBV18	TRBJ2-5	NA	15	CASSPGTGSRETQYF	TGTGCCAGCTCACCTGGGACGGGGTCCCGAGAGACCCAGTACTTC
TRBD1	TRBV6-1	TRBJ1-2	NA	15	CASSEGQGFNYGYTF	TGTGCCAGCAGTGAGGGACAGGGCTTCAACTATGGCTACACCTTC
NA	TRBV4-1	TRBJ2-2	NA	14	CASSQHGGNGELFF	TGCGCCAGCAGCCAACACGGGGGTAACGGGGAGCTGTTTTTT
TRBD1	TRBV7-2	TRBJ1-1	NA	15	CASSSTTGGWTEAFF	TGTGCCAGCAGCTCGACGACAGGGGGATGGACTGAAGCTTTCTTT
NA	TRBV14	TRBJ2-7	NA	12	CASSQVGIEQYF	TGTGCCAGCAGCCAGGTGGGGATCGAGCAGTACTTC
NA	TRBV3-1/TRBV3-2	TRBJ1-3	once	15	CASSQALGGGNTIYF	TGTGCCAGCAGCCAAGCTTTAGGAGGGGGAAACACCATATATTTT
NA	TRBV6-5	TRBJ2-7	NA	15	CASSYSAPRDYEQYF	TGTGCCAGCAGTTACTCCGCCCCTAGGGACTACGAGCAGTACTTC
NA	TRBV6-5	TRBJ2-7	NA	15	CASSYSTGYSYEQYF	TGTGCCAGCAGTTACTCAACCGGGTACTCCTACGAGCAGTACTTC
NA	TRBV28	TRBJ1-2	NA	14	CASSLSGQSNGYTF	TGTGCCAGCAGTTTGAGTGGACAGTCAAATGGCTACACCTTC
NA	TRBV3-1/TRBV3-2	TRBJ1-1	NA	12	CASSQLQTEAFF	TGTGCCAGCAGCCAACTACAGACTGAAGCTTTCTTT
NA	TRBV28	TRBJ2-3	NA	11	CASSATDTQYF	TGTGCCAGCAGTGCAACAGATACGCAGTATTTT
TRBD1	TRBV7-2	TRBJ1-3	NA	17	CASSYTGTALSGNTIYF	TGTGCCAGCAGCTATACCGGGACAGCCTTATCTGGAAACACCATATATTTT
TRBD1	TRBV27	TRBJ1-5	NA	15	CASKQGAQHNQPQHF	TGTGCCAGCAAACAGGGGGCGCAACACAATCAGCCCCAGCATTTT
NA	TRBV28	TRBJ2-7	NA	14	CASSFGGATYEQYF	TGTGCCAGCAGCTTTGGGGGAGCCACCTACGAGCAGTACTTC
NA	TRBV11-2	TRBJ1-3	NA	13	CASSRGVGNTIYF	TGTGCCAGCAGCCGGGGCGTCGGAAACACCATATATTTT
TRBD1	TRBV2	TRBJ2-7	NA	13	CASSEWDSYEQYF	TGTGCCAGCAGTGAATGGGACAGCTACGAGCAGTACTTC
NA	TRBV28	TRBJ2-1	NA	16	CASSSPSGLSYNEQFF	TGTGCCAGCAGTTCCCCGTCAGGCTTGTCCTACAATGAGCAGTTCTTC
NA	TRBV5-1	TRBJ1-4	NA	16	CASSSTGSSTNEKLFF	TGCGCCAGCAGCTCCACAGGGTCTAGCACTAATGAAAAACTGTTTTTT
TRBD1	TRBV24-1	TRBJ2-2	NA	15	CATSDGDRDTGELFF	TGTGCCACCAGTGATGGGGACAGGGACACCGGGGAGCTGTTTTTT
TRBD2	TRBV5-1	TRBJ2-1	NA	16	CASSPTSGGSDNEQFF	TGCGCCAGCAGCCCGACTAGCGGGGGAAGCGACAATGAGCAGTTCTTC
TRBD2	TRBV28	TRBJ2-1	NA	17	CASSQSGTSASYNEQFF	TGTGCCAGCAGTCAATCCGGGACTAGCGCTTCCTACAATGAGCAGTTCTTC
TRBD1	TRBV7-3	TRBJ1-2	NA	14	CASSPTGAMGGYTF	TGTGCCAGCAGCCCGACAGGGGCTATGGGTGGCTACACCTTC
NA	TRBV5-5	TRBJ1-4	NA	14	CASSLVEEYEKLFF	TGTGCCAGCAGCTTGGTGGAAGAATATGAAAAACTGTTTTTT
TRBD1	TRBV9	TRBJ2-3	NA	17	CASSVGGDSLSTDTQYF	TGTGCCAGCAGCGTAGGTGGGGACAGCCTAAGCACAGATACGCAGTATTTT
TRBD1	TRBV2	TRBJ1-2	NA	15	CASRETGPKNYGYTF	TGTGCCAGCAGGGAGACAGGGCCCAAAAACTATGGCTACACCTTC
NA	TRBV7-9	TRBJ2-5	NA	14	CASSPGGRGETQYF	TGTGCCAGCAGCCCGGGGGGCAGGGGTGAGACCCAGTACTTC
NA	TRBV28	TRBJ1-4	few	15	CASSSRQETNEKLFF	TGTGCCAGCAGCTCCCGACAGGAAACTAATGAAAAACTGTTTTTT
NA	TRBV7-9	TRBJ2-5	NA	14	CASSLASVRETQYF	TGTGCCAGCAGCTTAGCCTCCGTTAGAGAGACCCAGTACTTC
NA	TRBV6-5	TRBJ1-2	NA	13	CASSRQEHYGYTF	TGTGCCAGCAGTCGACAGGAGCACTATGGCTACACCTTC
NA	TRBV2	TRBJ1-1	NA	13	CASRTQGASEAFF	TGTGCCAGCAGGACCCAAGGGGCTTCTGAAGCTTTCTTT
NA	TRBV6-1	TRBJ2-5	NA	14	CASSEWSTQETQYF	TGTGCCAGCAGTGAATGGAGTACTCAAGAGACCCAGTACTTC
TRBD1	TRBV28	TRBJ2-1	NA	15	CASSSPGQGFNEQFF	TGTGCCAGCAGTTCCCCGGGACAGGGATTCAATGAGCAGTTCTTC
TRBD1	TRBV2	TRBJ1-1	NA	14	CASRKDRVTTEAFF	TGTGCCAGCAGAAAGGACAGGGTTACCACTGAAGCTTTCTTT
NA	TRBV5-6	TRBJ2-7	NA	14	CASSLWLSAEEQYF	TGTGCCAGCAGCTTGTGGTTGTCCGCTGAGGAGCAGTACTTC
NA	TRBV6-2/TRBV6-3	TRBJ2-2	NA	14	CASSGGQDTGELFF	TGTGCCAGCAGCGGGGGGCAGGACACCGGGGAGCTGTTTTTT
NA	TRBV27	TRBJ2-5	NA	14	CASSPRQAQETQYF	TGTGCCAGCAGTCCGAGACAGGCGCAAGAGACCCAGTACTTC
TRBD1	TRBV7-6	TRBJ2-1	NA	15	CASSLRQGARNEQFF	TGTGCCAGCAGCTTAAGGCAGGGGGCCCGAAATGAGCAGTTCTTC
TRBD2	TRBV5-8	TRBJ2-1	NA	15	CASSLGLAGDNEQFF	TGTGCCAGCAGCTTGGGACTAGCGGGGGACAATGAGCAGTTCTTC